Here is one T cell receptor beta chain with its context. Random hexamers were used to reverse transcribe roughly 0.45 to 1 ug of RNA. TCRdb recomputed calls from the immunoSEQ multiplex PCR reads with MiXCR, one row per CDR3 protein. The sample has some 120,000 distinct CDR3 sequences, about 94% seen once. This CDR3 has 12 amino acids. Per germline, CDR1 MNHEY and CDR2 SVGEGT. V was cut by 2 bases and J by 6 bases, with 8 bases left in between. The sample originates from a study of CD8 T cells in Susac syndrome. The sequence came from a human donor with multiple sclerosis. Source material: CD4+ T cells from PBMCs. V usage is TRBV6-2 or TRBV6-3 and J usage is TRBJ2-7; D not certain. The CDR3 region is CASSYRVGEQYF. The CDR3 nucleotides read TGTGCCAGCAGTTACAGGGTTGGCGAGCAGTACTTC.